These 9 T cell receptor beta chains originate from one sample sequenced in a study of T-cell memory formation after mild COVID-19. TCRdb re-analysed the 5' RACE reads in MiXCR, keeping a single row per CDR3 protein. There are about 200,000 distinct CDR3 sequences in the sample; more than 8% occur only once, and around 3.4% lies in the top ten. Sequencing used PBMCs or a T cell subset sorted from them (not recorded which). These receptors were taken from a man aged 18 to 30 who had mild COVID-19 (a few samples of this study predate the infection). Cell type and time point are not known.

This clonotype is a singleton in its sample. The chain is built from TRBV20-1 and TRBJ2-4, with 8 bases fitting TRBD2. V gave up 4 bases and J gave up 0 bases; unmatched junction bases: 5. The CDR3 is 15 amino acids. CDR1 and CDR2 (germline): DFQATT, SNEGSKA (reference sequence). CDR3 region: CSATERGLAKNIQYF. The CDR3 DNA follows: TGCAGTGCTACCGAGCGGGGGCTAGCCAAAAACATTCAGTACTTC.

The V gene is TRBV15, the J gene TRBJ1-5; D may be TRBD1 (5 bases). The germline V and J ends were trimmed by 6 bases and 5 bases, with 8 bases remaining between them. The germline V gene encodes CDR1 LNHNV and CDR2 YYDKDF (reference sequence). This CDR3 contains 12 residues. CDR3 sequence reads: CATRGEDQPQHF. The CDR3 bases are TGTGCCACCAGAGGGGAAGATCAGCCCCAGCATTTT.

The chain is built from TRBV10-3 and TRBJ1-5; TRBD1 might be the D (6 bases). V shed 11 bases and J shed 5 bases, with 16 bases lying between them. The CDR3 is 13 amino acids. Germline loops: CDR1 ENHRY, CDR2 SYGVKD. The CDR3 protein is CASRGRFDQPQHF. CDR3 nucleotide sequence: TGTGCCTCCAGGGGCCGATTCGATCAGCCCCAGCATTTT.

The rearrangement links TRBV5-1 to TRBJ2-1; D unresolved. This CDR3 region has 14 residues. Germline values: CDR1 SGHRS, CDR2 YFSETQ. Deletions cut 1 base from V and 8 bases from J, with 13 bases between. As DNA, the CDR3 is TGCGCCAGCAGCTTGTCAAACGTTGGGGATGAGCAGTTCTTC. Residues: CASSLSNVGDEQFF.

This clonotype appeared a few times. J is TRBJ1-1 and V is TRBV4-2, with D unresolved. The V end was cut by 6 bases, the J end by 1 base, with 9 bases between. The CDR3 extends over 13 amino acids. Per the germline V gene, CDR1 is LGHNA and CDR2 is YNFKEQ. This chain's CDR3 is CASSHRANTEAFF. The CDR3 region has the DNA TGTGCCAGCAGTCACCGGGCGAACACTGAAGCTTTCTTT.

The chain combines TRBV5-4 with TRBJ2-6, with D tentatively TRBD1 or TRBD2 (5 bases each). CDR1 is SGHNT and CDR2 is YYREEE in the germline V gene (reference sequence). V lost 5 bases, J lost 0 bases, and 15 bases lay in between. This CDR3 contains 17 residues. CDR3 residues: CASRGVQGSSGANVLTF. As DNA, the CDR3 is TGTGCCAGCAGGGGGGTTCAGGGATCCTCTGGGGCCAACGTCCTGACTTTC.

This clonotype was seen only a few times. For the CDR3, the DNA is TGCGCCAGCAGCTTGGGACAGGGGAGTTCACCCCTCCACTTT. Translation: CASSLGQGSSPLHF. The V and J genes are TRBV5-1 and TRBJ1-6, with 8 bases fitting TRBD1. V shed 0 bases, J shed 9 bases, and the junction held 2 bases outside the gene matches. The CDR3 covers 14 residues. Germline CDR1 and CDR2: SGHRS and YFSETQ.

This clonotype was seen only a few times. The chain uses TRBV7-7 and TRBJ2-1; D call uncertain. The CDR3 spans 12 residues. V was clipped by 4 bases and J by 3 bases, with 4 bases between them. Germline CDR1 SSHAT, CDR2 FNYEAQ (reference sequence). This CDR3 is CASSSGYNEQFF. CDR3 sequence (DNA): TGTGCCAGCAGCTCGGGCTACAATGAGCAGTTCTTC.

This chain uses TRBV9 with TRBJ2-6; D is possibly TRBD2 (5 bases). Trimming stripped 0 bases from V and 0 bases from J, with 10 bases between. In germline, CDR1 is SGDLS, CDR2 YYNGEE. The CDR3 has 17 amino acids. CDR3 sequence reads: CASSVDPGSSGANVLTF. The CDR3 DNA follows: TGTGCCAGCAGCGTAGATCCGGGGAGCTCTGGGGCCAACGTCCTGACTTTC.